This TCR beta chain was sequenced in a study of T cells after yellow fever vaccination. General observations from the study: Primary-vaccination clones mostly resurfaced post-booster (roughly 97% CD4, roughly 87% CD8). Only a minor proportion of clonotypes was detected across both CD4 and CD8 compartments.

In its sample, this clonotype was seen a few times. What it recognizes is unknown. CDR3 size: 16 residues. V shed 4 bases and J 1 base; nucleotides not matched to a gene: 9. By 5'RACE template switching, TCR cDNA was produced, with a universal primer site and UMIs added in the process. TCRdb analysed the 5' RACE reads with MiXCR anew, one entry per CDR3 protein. The sample shows 620,000 or so distinct CDR3 sequences, less than 20% of them seen only once. The chain employs TRBV23-1 and TRBJ2-5, with 7 bases fitting TRBD1. TRBV23-1 is assigned to the ORF class and has an uncertain function. This TCR was recovered from a man younger than 30 who received the YFV17D yellow fever vaccine. Sample: PBMCs, taken 5 to 6 days after the first yellow fever vaccination. CDR3 nucleotides: TGCGCCAGCAGTCCGCCCTCGACAGGGAGCCAAGAGACCCAGTACTTC. Translating it yields CASSPPSTGSQETQYF.